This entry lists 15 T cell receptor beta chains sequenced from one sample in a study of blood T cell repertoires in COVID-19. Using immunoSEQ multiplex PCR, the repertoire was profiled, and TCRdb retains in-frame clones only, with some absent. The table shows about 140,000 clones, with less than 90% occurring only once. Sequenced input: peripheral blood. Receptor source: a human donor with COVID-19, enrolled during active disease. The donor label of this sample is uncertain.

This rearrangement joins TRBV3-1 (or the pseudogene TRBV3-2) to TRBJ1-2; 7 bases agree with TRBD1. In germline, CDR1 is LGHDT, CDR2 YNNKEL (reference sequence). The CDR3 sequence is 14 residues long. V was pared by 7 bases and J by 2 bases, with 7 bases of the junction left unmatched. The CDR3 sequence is CASNLQGRNYGYTF. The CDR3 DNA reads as TGTGCCAGCAACCTACAGGGGCGGAACTATGGCTACACCTTC.

The chain's CDR3 is CASSQGSGAATEAFF. The CDR3 nucleotides are TGTGCCAGCAGCCAAGGTTCAGGGGCGGCCACTGAAGCTTTCTTT. The chain carries TRBV3-1 (or the pseudogene TRBV3-2) and TRBJ1-1, with a weak D call TRBD1 (6 bases). V dropped 1 base and J dropped 4 bases, with 13 bases sitting between them. CDR3 length: 15 residues. Germline lookup yields CDR1 LGHDT and CDR2 YNNKEL (reference sequence).

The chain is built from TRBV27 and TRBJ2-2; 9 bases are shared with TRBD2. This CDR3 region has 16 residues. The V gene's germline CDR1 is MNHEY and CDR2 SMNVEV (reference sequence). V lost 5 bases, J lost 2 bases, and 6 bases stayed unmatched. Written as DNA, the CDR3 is TGTGCCAGCAGTCGTCGACTAGCGGTTAACACCGGGGAGCTGTTTTTT. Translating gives CASSRRLAVNTGELFF.

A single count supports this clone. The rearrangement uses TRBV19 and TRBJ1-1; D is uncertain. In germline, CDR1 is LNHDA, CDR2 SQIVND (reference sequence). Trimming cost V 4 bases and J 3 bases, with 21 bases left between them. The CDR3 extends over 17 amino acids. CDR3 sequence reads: CASSTPAGSGWDTEAFF. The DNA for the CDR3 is TGTGCCAGTAGTACCCCCGCCGGGTCGGGGTGGGACACTGAAGCTTTCTTT.

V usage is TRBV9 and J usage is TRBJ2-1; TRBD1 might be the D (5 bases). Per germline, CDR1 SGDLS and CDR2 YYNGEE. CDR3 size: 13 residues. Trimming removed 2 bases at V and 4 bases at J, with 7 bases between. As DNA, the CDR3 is TGTGCCAGCAGCGTTCCAGGGTACAATGAGCAGTTCTTC. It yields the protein CASSVPGYNEQFF.

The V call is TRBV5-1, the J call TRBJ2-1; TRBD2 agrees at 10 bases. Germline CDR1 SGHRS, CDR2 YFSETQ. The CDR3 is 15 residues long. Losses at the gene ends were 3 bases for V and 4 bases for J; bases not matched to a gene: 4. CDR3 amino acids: CASSSGLAVYNEQFF. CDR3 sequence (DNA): TGCGCCAGCAGCTCCGGACTAGCGGTTTACAATGAGCAGTTCTTC.

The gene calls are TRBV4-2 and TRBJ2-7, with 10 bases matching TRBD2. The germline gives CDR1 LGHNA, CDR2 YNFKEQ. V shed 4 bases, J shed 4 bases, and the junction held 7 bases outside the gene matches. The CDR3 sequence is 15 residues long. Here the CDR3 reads CASSRASGGGYEQYF. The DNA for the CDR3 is TGTGCCAGCAGCCGGGCTAGCGGGGGTGGGTACGAGCAGTACTTC.

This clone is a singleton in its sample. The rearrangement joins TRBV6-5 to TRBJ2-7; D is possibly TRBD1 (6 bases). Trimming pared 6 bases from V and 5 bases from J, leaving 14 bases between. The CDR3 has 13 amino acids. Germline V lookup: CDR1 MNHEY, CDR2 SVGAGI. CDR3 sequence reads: CASRGTGSHEQYF. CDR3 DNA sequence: TGTGCCAGCAGGGGAACAGGGTCCCACGAGCAGTACTTC.

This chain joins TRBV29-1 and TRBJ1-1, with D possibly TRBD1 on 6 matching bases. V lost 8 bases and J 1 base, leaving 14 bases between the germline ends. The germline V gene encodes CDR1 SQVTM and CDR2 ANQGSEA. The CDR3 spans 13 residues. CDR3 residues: CSSEGGPNTEAFF. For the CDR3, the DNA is TGCAGCTCCGAGGGGGGGCCGAACACTGAAGCTTTCTTT.

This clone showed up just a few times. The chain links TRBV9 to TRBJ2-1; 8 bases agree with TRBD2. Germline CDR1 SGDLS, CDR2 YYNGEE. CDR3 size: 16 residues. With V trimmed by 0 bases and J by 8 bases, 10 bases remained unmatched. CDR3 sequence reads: CASSVGGTSGFDEQFF. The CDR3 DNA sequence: TGTGCCAGCAGCGTAGGGGGTACTAGCGGTTTCGATGAGCAGTTCTTC. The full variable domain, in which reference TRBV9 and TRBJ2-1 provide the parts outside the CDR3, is DSGVTQTPKHLITATGQRVTLRCSPRSGDLSVYWYQQSLDQGLQFLIQYYNGEERAKGNILERFSAQQFPDLHSELNLSSLELGDSALYFCASSVGGTSGFDEQFFGPGTRLTVL.

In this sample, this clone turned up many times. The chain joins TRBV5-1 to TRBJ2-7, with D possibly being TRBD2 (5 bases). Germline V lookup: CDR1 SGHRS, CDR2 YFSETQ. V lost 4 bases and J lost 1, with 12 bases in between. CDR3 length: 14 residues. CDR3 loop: CASSGNPGSYEQYF. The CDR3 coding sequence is TGCGCCAGCAGCGGTAACCCGGGGTCCTACGAGCAGTACTTC.

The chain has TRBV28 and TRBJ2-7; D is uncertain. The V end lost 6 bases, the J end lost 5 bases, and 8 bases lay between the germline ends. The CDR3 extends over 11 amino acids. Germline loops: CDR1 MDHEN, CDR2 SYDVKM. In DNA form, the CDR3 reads TGTGCCAGCAGGACTTTGGACGAGCAGTACTTC. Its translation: CASRTLDEQYF. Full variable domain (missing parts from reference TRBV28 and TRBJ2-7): DVKVTQSSRYLVKRTGEKVFLECVQDMDHENMFWYRQDPGLGLRLIYFSYDVKMKEKGDIPEGYSVSREKKERFSLILESASTNQTSMYLCASRTLDEQYFGPGTRLTVT.

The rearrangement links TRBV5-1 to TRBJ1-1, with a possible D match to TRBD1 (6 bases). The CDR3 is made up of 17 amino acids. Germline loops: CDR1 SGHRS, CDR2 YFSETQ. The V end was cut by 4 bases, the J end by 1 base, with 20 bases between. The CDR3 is CASSPKGSTGQNTEAFF. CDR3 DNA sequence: TGCGCCAGCAGCCCGAAAGGGTCGACAGGACAGAACACTGAAGCTTTCTTT.

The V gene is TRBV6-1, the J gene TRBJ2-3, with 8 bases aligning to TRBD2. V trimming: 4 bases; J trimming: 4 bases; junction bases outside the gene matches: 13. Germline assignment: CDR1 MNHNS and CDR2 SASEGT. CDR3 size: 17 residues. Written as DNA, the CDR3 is TGTGCCAGCAGTGTGCTCCGCGGGACTAGGGAGGCAGATACGCAGTATTTT. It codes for CASSVLRGTREADTQYF.

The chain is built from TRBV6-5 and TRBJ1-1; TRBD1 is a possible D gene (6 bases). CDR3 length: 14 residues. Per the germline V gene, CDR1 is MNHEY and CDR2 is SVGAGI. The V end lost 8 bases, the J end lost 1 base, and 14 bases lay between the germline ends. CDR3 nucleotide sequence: TGTGCCAGCCGCGGGCTAGGGGGGAACACTGAAGCTTTCTTT. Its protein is CASRGLGGNTEAFF.